One sample yielded the 5 T cell receptor beta chains listed below, sequenced in a study of radiotherapy plus CTLA-4 blockade in lung cancer. Here immunoSEQ multiplex PCR was the method, and the copy in TCRdb shows in-frame clones only, minus some. This sample has roughly 86,000 clones; less than 90% occur once, and the top ten carry 0.82%. Sequenced here: peripheral blood, sampled from a patient treated with radiotherapy plus ipilimumab. All receptors come from a human donor with non-small cell lung cancer who had stable disease on radiotherapy plus ipilimumab.

J is TRBJ2-2 and V is TRBV6-5; D is perhaps TRBD2 (5 bases). Germline V gene data show CDR1 as MNHEY and CDR2 as SVGAGI. This CDR3 is built from 14 residues. The V gene lost 10 bases and the J gene lost 3 bases, with 15 bases spanning the gap. In nucleotides, the CDR3 is TGTGCCATCAGCCCGGGGTCAGACACCGGGGAGCTGTTTTTT. Translated: CAISPGSDTGELFF.

The V call is TRBV15, the J call TRBJ1-5; no clear D gene. The V end was cut by 0 bases, the J end by 4 bases, with 13 bases between. This CDR3 is built from 16 residues. Germline lookup yields CDR1 LNHNV and CDR2 YYDKDF (reference sequence). CDR3 in amino acids: CATSRDLGNRNQPQHF. The CDR3 DNA follows: TGTGCCACCAGCAGAGATTTAGGGAATCGGAATCAGCCCCAGCATTTT.

This chain joins TRBV5-1 and TRBJ2-1; tentatively, D is TRBD1 or TRBD2 (6 bases each). There are 15 residues in the CDR3. CDR1 and CDR2 from the germline V gene are SGHRS and YFSETQ. V lost 0 bases and J 7 bases, leaving 14 bases between the germline ends. Here the CDR3 reads CASSLVGGMGNEQFF. Written as DNA, the CDR3 is TGCGCCAGCAGCTTGGTGGGGGGCATGGGGAATGAGCAGTTCTTC.

This clone was seen more than once but under ten times. This rearrangement joins TRBV5-1 to TRBJ2-5, with 15 bases matching TRBD2. The CDR3 contains 17 residues. The V segment lost 4 bases and the J segment 2 bases; nucleotides outside the gene matches: 6. Germline assignment: CDR1 SGHRS and CDR2 YFSETQ. The CDR3 DNA follows: TGCGCCAGCAGCCCGGGACTAGCGGGAGGACTTCAAGAGACCCAGTACTTC. Its translation: CASSPGLAGGLQETQYF. Looking up the rest from reference TRBV5-1 and TRBJ2-5 gives the full variable domain: KAGVTQTPRYLIKTRGQQVTLSCSPISGHRSVSWYQQTPGQGLQFLFEYFSETQRNKGNFPGRFSGRQFSNSRSEMNVSTLELGDSALYLCASSPGLAGGLQETQYFGPGTRLLVL.

V usage is TRBV5-4 and J usage is TRBJ2-2, with D hard to call. Germline lookup yields CDR1 SGHNT and CDR2 YYREEE (reference sequence). With 4 bases removed from V and 0 bases from J, the gap between germline ends came to 10 bases. This CDR3 comprises 15 residues. The CDR3 region has the DNA TGTGCCAGCAGCCGACGTGATACGAACACCGGGGAGCTGTTTTTT. It is translated as CASSRRDTNTGELFF.